These 18 T cell receptor beta chains were sequenced from one sample in a study of cytomegalovirus exposure and HLA in healthy donors. The PCR made use of 60 Vbeta and 13 Jbeta primers. Measured with immunoSEQ multiplex PCR; TCRdb has only the in-frame clones, and not every one. The repertoire includes about 160,000 clones, around 75% of them detected once, and around 4.6% sits in the top ten. What was sequenced was PBMCs. The receptors originated from a male donor in good health and CMV-seronegative.

CDR3 DNA: TGTGCCAGCAGCTTAGTGGCGTCTAGCGGGAGTCAAGAGCAGTACTTC. This sequence encodes CASSLVASSGSQEQYF. The rearrangement uses TRBV11-2 and TRBJ2-7, with 10 bases that match TRBD2. There are 16 residues in the CDR3. V lost 1 base and J lost 7; bases outside the gene matches: 10. Germline V lookup: CDR1 SGHAT, CDR2 FQNNGV.

This chain uses TRBV28 with TRBJ2-7; 9 nucleotides line up with TRBD1. The junction had 4 bases not matched to a gene; V was cut back by 7 bases and J by 0 bases. The CDR3 has 14 residues. Germline loops: CDR1 MDHEN, CDR2 SYDVKM. CDR3: CASKGQGISYEQYF. The CDR3 coding sequence is TGTGCCAGCAAAGGACAGGGGATCTCCTACGAGCAGTACTTC.

The chain uses TRBV28 and TRBJ2-3, with 7 nucleotides matching TRBD1. The CDR3 is 14 amino acids. CDR1 MDHEN and CDR2 SYDVKM come from the germline V gene. J was trimmed by 2 bases and V by 8 bases; bases with no gene match: 7. The CDR3 nucleotides read TGTGCCAGCGGGCCCGGGACAGCCACAGATACGCAGTATTTT. Encoded protein: CASGPGTATDTQYF.

Only a few counts were recorded for this clone. The rearrangement joins TRBV4-3 to TRBJ2-7, with 7 positions matching TRBD2. J gave up 6 bases and V 4 bases, and 15 bases lay outside the gene matches. The germline V gene encodes CDR1 LGHNA and CDR2 YSLEER. This CDR3 is 16 amino acids long. The CDR3 DNA is TGCGCCAGCAGCCCCACCTCAGCGGGGCAGGAAGCCGAGCAGTACTTC. Amino acids: CASSPTSAGQEAEQYF.

Here the CDR3 DNA reads TGTGCCAGCAGTACAGGGTTTGGCTACACCTTC. Translation: CASSTGFGYTF. The V and J genes are TRBV11-1 and TRBJ1-2, with D possibly TRBD1 on 6 matching bases. The CDR3 length is 11 residues. V gave up 6 bases and J gave up 7 bases, with 9 bases separating them. Germline assignment: CDR1 SGHAT and CDR2 FQDESV (reference sequence).

The chain is built from TRBV7-8 and TRBJ1-2; D is unclear. Germline V gene lookup returns CDR1 SGHVS and CDR2 FQNEAQ. V lost 5 bases to trimming and J lost 8 bases, with 15 bases between them. The CDR3 contains 13 residues. CDR3 DNA sequence: TGTGCCAGCAGCAGAGGGTACGGGTACGGCTACACCTTC. Amino acid sequence: CASSRGYGYGYTF.

This clone was recorded a few times. The chain recombines TRBV12-5 with TRBJ1-5; no reliable D call. The CDR3 spans 15 residues. The germline V gene encodes CDR1 LGHNT and CDR2 FRNRAP. V was clipped by 5 bases and J by 1 base, with 12 bases between them. CDR3 residues: CASGNGRVSNQPQHF. The DNA for the CDR3 is TGTGCTAGTGGTAATGGGAGGGTGAGCAATCAGCCCCAGCATTTT.

In this sample, this clone turned up a few times. The chain links TRBV5-4 to TRBJ1-1; perhaps TRBD1 as D (6 bases). Trimming removed 4 bases at V and 0 bases at J, with 13 bases between. This CDR3 spans 15 amino acids. Germline assignment: CDR1 SGHNT and CDR2 YYREEE (reference sequence). In DNA form, the CDR3 reads TGTGCCAGCAGCGTAGGCGGACAGTTGAACACTGAAGCTTTCTTT. It translates to CASSVGGQLNTEAFF.

The CDR3 DNA reads TGTGCCAGCAGCTCTAGGGCGGGGACCCAGTACTTC. This translates into CASSSRAGTQYF. J is TRBJ2-5 and V is TRBV7-8, with D perhaps TRBD2 (5 bases). The germline V gene has CDR1 SGHVS and CDR2 FQNEAQ. V lost 4 bases and J lost 7, with 10 bases in between. The CDR3 runs 12 residues.

This chain links TRBV18 with TRBJ2-1; maybe TRBD2 (5 bases). CDR3 size: 14 residues. Germline V CDR1 and CDR2: KGHSH, LQKENI. Trimming cost V 5 bases and J 5 bases, with 13 bases left between them. The CDR3 sequence: CASSRTEANNEQFF. In nucleotides, the CDR3 is TGTGCCAGCTCAAGGACTGAAGCCAACAATGAGCAGTTCTTC.

The chain employs TRBV28 and TRBJ1-2; a weak D match, TRBD1 (6 bases). V lost 5 bases and J 3 bases, leaving 10 bases between the germline ends. Per germline, CDR1 MDHEN and CDR2 SYDVKM. This CDR3 contains 13 residues. CDR3 region: CASSVDRDYGYTF. The DNA of the CDR3 is TGTGCCAGCAGTGTGGACAGAGACTATGGCTACACCTTC.

The rearrangement joins TRBV5-1 to TRBJ2-7; D ambiguous. V was shortened by 0 bases and J by 2 bases, with 9 bases between the two germline ends. CDR1 SGHRS and CDR2 YFSETQ come from the germline V gene. The CDR3 is 14 amino acids. CDR3 sequence reads: CASSLAQSPYEQYF. The DNA of the CDR3 is TGCGCCAGCAGCTTGGCCCAGTCCCCCTACGAGCAGTACTTC.

The chain uses TRBV2 and TRBJ2-7; D possibly corresponds to TRBD2 (5 bases). Trimming cost V 8 bases and J 0 bases, with 23 bases left between them. Germline values: CDR1 SNHLY, CDR2 FYNNEI. The CDR3 length is 17 residues. CDR3 nucleotide sequence: TGTGCCAGCCGTCCGAGGCTGGCGGGTTCGAGCTCCTACGAGCAGTACTTC. Translated, it gives CASRPRLAGSSSYEQYF.

J is TRBJ2-1 and V is TRBV11-2; TRBD2 agrees at 8 bases. Trimming at V came to 2 bases and at J to 7 bases, leaving 13 bases not matched to a gene. This CDR3 has 17 residues. Germline V gives CDR1 SGHAT, CDR2 FQNNGV. The CDR3 DNA reads as TGTGCCAGCAGCTTAAGCCCGGGGGGGGCAGGGTGGAATGAGCAGTTCTTC. It is translated as CASSLSPGGAGWNEQFF.

The chain recombines TRBV7-9 with TRBJ2-1; 9 nucleotides agree with TRBD1. With 6 bases clipped from V and 6 bases from J, the junction kept 6 bases outside the gene matches. This CDR3 is 14 amino acids long. Germline-derived CDR1 and CDR2 are SEHNR and FQNEAQ (reference sequence). This chain's CDR3 is CASRGQGKGNEQFF. In DNA form, the CDR3 reads TGTGCCAGCAGGGGACAGGGAAAGGGCAATGAGCAGTTCTTC.

V usage is TRBV7-2 and J usage is TRBJ2-7; TRBD2 aligns across 10 bases. J was trimmed by 6 bases and V by 3 bases; bases with no gene match: 8. Germline values: CDR1 SGHTA, CDR2 FQGNSA. This CDR3 spans 15 amino acids. The CDR3 sequence: CASSFQAGGQGEQYF. As DNA, the CDR3 is TGTGCCAGCAGCTTCCAAGCGGGAGGGCAAGGCGAGCAGTACTTC.

The sample holds a few counts of this clone. V and J are TRBV7-9 and TRBJ1-2; the D is unclear. The CDR3 extends over 14 amino acids. The germline V gene encodes CDR1 SEHNR and CDR2 FQNEAQ (reference sequence). Trimming took off 7 bases at V and 4 bases at J, with 16 bases between the two ends. The CDR3 here is CASTQVGGIYGYTF. CDR3 in DNA: TGTGCCAGCACCCAGGTGGGAGGGATCTATGGCTACACCTTC.

V usage is TRBV19 and J usage is TRBJ2-4; D perhaps matches TRBD1 (6 bases). V was clipped by 3 bases and J by 5 bases, with 11 bases between them. This CDR3 has 14 amino acids. Per germline, CDR1 LNHDA and CDR2 SQIVND (reference sequence). The CDR3 coding sequence is TGTGCCAGTAGTATTCAAGGGGGTCAAAACATTCAGTACTTC. This translates into CASSIQGGQNIQYF.